One T cell receptor beta chain is described in this entry. The record originates from a study of T cells in Graves' hyperthyroidism and ophthalmopathy. There were TCR beta CDR3 regions amplified from RNA transcripts. The TCR CDR3 was amplified in a first-round RT-PCR using the HTBI primer set. TCRdb re-called the multiplex PCR reads through MiXCR, storing one row per CDR3 protein. The table records 350,000 to 500,000 distinct CDR3 sequences, 12% to 15% of them present only once. Trimming left V 0 bases short and J 3 bases short, with 9 bases between. CDR3 length: 15 residues. Germline V lookup: CDR1 SGHDN, CDR2 FVKESK.

Sequenced material: blood. The rearrangement joins TRBV14 to TRBJ2-1; D gene ambiguous. This clonotype originated in a woman under 30 with Graves' hyperthyroidism. The CDR3 DNA follows: TGTGCCAGCAGCCAAGAGGCGGCACACTACAATGAGCAGTTCTTC. Translation gives CASSQEAAHYNEQFF.